These 13 T cell receptor beta chains were all obtained from the same sample, sequenced in a study of CD4 and CD8 cells across lung adenocarcinoma regions. TCRdb passed the PCR reads through MiXCR, listing each CDR3 protein once. This table has about 10,000 distinct CDR3 sequences, approximately 46% appearing once. Sample: CD8+ T cells from the margin of a lung tumor. The receptors were gathered from a male donor with lung adenocarcinoma. The CD4 and CD8 labels of this study may be unreliable.

The chain combines TRBV27 with TRBJ2-1; TRBD2 matches 8 bases. The DNA matches TRBJ2-5 better at its end, which makes the J call doubtful. CDR1 is MNHEY and CDR2 is SMNVEV in the germline V gene (reference sequence). CDR3 length: 15 residues. This CDR3 reads CASSLGPGRAGTQYF. As DNA, the CDR3 is TGTGCCAGCAGTTTAGGACCCGGGAGGGCAGGGACCCAGTACTTC.

With respect to this clonotype: One end of the junction is discordant with germline, which a read error may explain. The chain combines TRBV4-1 with TRBJ2-2; 12 bases are shared with TRBD2. In germline, CDR1 is MGHRA, CDR2 YSYEKL. The CDR3 spans 15 residues. The CDR3 DNA reads as TGCGCCAGCAGCTGGACTAGCGGGGACACCGGGGAGCAGTTTTTT. This translates into CASSWTSGDTGEQFF.

The V and J genes are TRBV6-1 and TRBJ2-7, with TRBD2 as a possible D gene (7 bases). V was shortened by 6 bases and J by 3 bases, with 12 bases between the two germline ends. The CDR3 is 13 residues long. Per germline, CDR1 MNHNS and CDR2 SASEGT. This chain's CDR3 is CASSLGGGYEQYF. CDR3 in DNA: TGTGCCAGCAGCCTAGGGGGGGGCTACGAGCAGTACTTC.

A remark on this clonotype: The junction does not match germline at one end; this may be a read error. This rearrangement joins TRBV5-1 to TRBJ2-3, with D possibly TRBD1 on 5 matching bases. This CDR3 has 13 residues. CDR1 is SGHRS, CDR2 YFSETQ, per germline. The CDR3 protein is CASSQGSAYEQYF. The CDR3 coding sequence is TGCGCCAGTTCCCAGGGAAGTGCCTACGAGCAGTACTTT.

This chain links TRBV27 with TRBJ2-5; 8 bases align to TRBD2. Gene TRBJ2-3 matches the end of the DNA better, so the J call may be wrong. Germline CDR1 is MNHEY and CDR2 is SMNVEV (reference sequence). The CDR3 extends over 18 amino acids. The CDR3 reads CAGSLEGLGGGDEETQYF. The DNA of the CDR3 is TGTGCGGGCAGTCTCGAGGGACTAGGGGGGGGGGACGAAGAGACCCAGTATTTT.

The chain joins TRBV6-1 to TRBJ2-5; TRBD2 is a possible D gene (5 bases). The CDR3 runs 15 residues. V lost 11 bases and J 10 bases, leaving 29 bases between the germline ends. Germline CDR1 and CDR2: MNHNS and SASEGT. The CDR3 DNA reads TGTGCCGTGTGGGATAGGCGGGCCCTACAAAAGATCCAGTACTTC. The encoded protein is CAVWDRRALQKIQYF.

About this clonotype: The junction differs from germline at one of its ends, possibly a read error. The chain couples TRBV27 to TRBJ2-1, with D perhaps being TRBD1 or TRBD2 (5 bases each). Germline values: CDR1 MNHEY, CDR2 SMNVEV (reference sequence). The CDR3 consists of 15 residues. CDR3 region: CASSSPAGTAPTQYF. CDR3 bases: TGTGCCAGCAGTTCACCGGCTGGGACCGCCCCTACGCAGTATTTC.

By proportion, this clonotype is medium-sized. This chain links TRBV6-1 with TRBJ2-1; 10 positions match TRBD1. Germline V CDR1 and CDR2: MNHNS, SASEGT. Trimming cost V 11 bases and J 4 bases; bases outside gene matches: 26. This CDR3 comprises 20 residues. In DNA, the CDR3 is TGTGCCGGTACCCCGGGACAGGGGATTGTCTTTTCCCCCATTTACAATGAGCAGTTCTTC. This gives the protein CAGTPGQGIVFSPIYNEQFF.

This clonotype has just one count. The junction departs from germline at one end; a sequencing error may be responsible. The gene calls are TRBV25-1 and TRBJ2-5; D perhaps matches TRBD2 (5 bases). This CDR3 has 16 amino acids. CDR1 is MGHDK, CDR2 SYGVNS, per germline. CDR3: CASSAPKDFPQETRFF. In DNA, the CDR3 is TGTGCCAGCAGTGCCCCGAAGGACTTTCCTCAAGAGACCCGATTCTTC. Drawing the rest from reference TRBV25-1 and TRBJ2-5, the complete variable domain is EADIYQTPRYLVIGTGKKITLECSQTMGHDKMYWYQQDPGMELHLIHYSYGVNSTEKGDLSSESTVSRIRTEHFPLTLESARPSHTSQYLCASSAPKDFPQETRFFGPGTRLLVL.

Remarks on this clonotype: Its ends do not fully match the called genes, so a read error is possible. This rearrangement joins TRBV6-1 to TRBJ2-3; 7 bases fit TRBD1. The CDR3 has 15 amino acids. Germline CDR1 is MNHNS and CDR2 is SASEGT. CDR3 sequence reads: CARGRGGGSTETQYF. For the CDR3, the DNA is TGTGCCAGGGGACGAGGGGGCGGTAGCACAGAGACGCAGTATTTT.

This clonotype counts as medium-sized. V is TRBV6-1 and J is TRBJ2-3; 7 positions agree with TRBD2. Losses at the gene ends were 8 bases for V and 5 bases for J; bases not matched to a gene: 10. Germline V gene sequence: CDR1 MNHNS, CDR2 SASEGT. The CDR3 loop spans 14 amino acids. CDR3 bases: TGTGCCAGCGTCAAGCGGGAAATCGGAGATACGCAGTATTTT. Protein: CASVKREIGDTQYF.

This clonotype was counted between two and nine times. J is TRBJ2-1 and V is TRBV7-9; D remains unclear. V dropped 4 bases and J dropped 9 bases, with 22 bases sitting between them. This CDR3 is built from 16 residues. Per the germline V gene, CDR1 is SEHNR and CDR2 is FQNEAQ (reference sequence). The CDR3 DNA reads as TGTGCCAGCAGCTCACTAAGGACCCAGGCCAGTGTTGAGCAGTTCTTC. Translating it yields CASSSLRTQASVEQFF.

The sample holds many counts of this clonotype. This sequence joins TRBV10-1 and TRBJ1-2; no firm D call. CDR3 size: 13 residues. The V end was cut by 2 bases, the J end by 4 bases, with 8 bases between. Germline CDR1 reads WNHNN; CDR2 reads SYGVQD (reference sequence). The chain's CDR3 is CASSEGVSYGYTF. The CDR3 DNA is TGCGCCAGCAGTGAGGGAGTATCCTATGGCTACACCTTC.